This TCR beta chain was obtained from a study of blood T cells in healthy people across ages. The authors ran a second PCR of 7 to 11 cycles using a sample-barcoded 5' primer and a J-beta primer mix. Each CDR3 protein gets one entry after TCRdb re-called the 5' RACE reads with MiXCR. The top ten clones hold nearly 20% of a sample with 650,000 to 950,000 distinct CDR3 sequences, around two fifths of them seen once. The sample holds a few counts of this clonotype. Germline CDR1 is DFQATT and CDR2 is SNEGSKA (reference sequence). This CDR3 contains 14 residues. The V and J ends lost 1 base and 4 bases respectively, with 10 bases between them.

Sequencing was carried out using blood. V is TRBV20-1 and J is TRBJ1-4, with D perhaps TRBD1 (6 bases). This clonotype was sampled from a man in his fifties or sixties in good health. The DNA for the CDR3 is TGCAGTGCTAGAGCCGGGACAAGTAATGAAAAACTGTTTTTT. This sequence encodes CSARAGTSNEKLFF.